The T cell receptor (beta chain) under discussion was sequenced for a study of cytomegalovirus exposure and HLA in healthy donors (dated by TCRdb to about 2017). Background for the entire study: The 666 repertoires of the first cohort and the 120 validation repertoires were produced on the same platform, according to a later analysis. In addition to the first cohort of 650 to 800 subjects, a separate validation cohort of under 150 different subjects was used. To predict cytomegalovirus infection status, the study brought together high-throughput TCR immunosequencing, statistical association of individual TCRs with disease status, and machine learning. The aim of the study was to test whether cataloging public T cell receptors could identify signatures of past pathogen exposure. Summary of the overall study and its limitations: Across donors, most TCR sequences were observed very rarely, whereas some public TCRs were present in many individuals. Subsequent analysis determined that TCRs grouped into clusters in the first cohort also showed a tendency toward co-occurrence across the 130 or so validation repertoires, and roughly 94% of cluster scores exceeded 0. A total of 150 or so TCR beta chains were listed by the study as associated with cytomegalovirus. A later analysis lacked HLA typing for the validation cohort, so it scored co-occurrence in that cohort across all 110 or so repertoires. A few of the identified cytomegalovirus-associated TCR beta chains were confirmed in vitro to be specific for cytomegalovirus antigens. The authors suggested that the approach could potentially be extended to other disease states and immunological phenotypes. The classifier was reported to diagnose cytomegalovirus status with high specificity and sensitivity in both the original and validation cohorts.

The CDR3 contains 13 residues, cysteine and phenylalanine counted. Just CDR3 DNA is preserved here, 39 bases in frame from base 1. The germline V gene encodes CDR1 WNHNN and CDR2 SYGVQD (reference sequence). Here V drops 6 bases and J drops 10 bases, and the junction holds 5 bases not matched to any gene. A remark on this clone: Its antigen specificity is not known. No clone much larger than this one lies a single base away; base qualities are absent.

Separate from the approximately 700-subject first cohort, the validation cohort of 95 to 150 subjects was the group to which the donors belonged. The protocol used for the library was the immunoSEQ multiplex PCR assay. Concerning the study's data processing: A statistical classification framework was built for diagnosing cytomegalovirus status from the catalog of TCR beta chain sequences. TCRdb obtained this table from immuneACCESS and retained in-frame rearrangements with V and J assigned. These tables miss some clones; where compared with another copy, unresolved V genes account for less than half of the shortfall, and the remainder is unexplained. D and trimming were read from the DNA, whereas the V and J calls and clone size are those reported in that table. The sample yields some 110,000 clones; roughly 82% were counted once. Of the sample, over 4% falls within the top ten clones.

The sample was PBMCs. The sequence is built from TRBV10-1 and TRBJ2-1; the central 11 bases match TRBD2. The TCR sequence derives from a man aged 18 to 30 in good health and CMV-seronegative. Here the CDR3 is given as CASRKTSGNEQFF. The sequenced DNA: TGCGCCAGCAGAAAGACTAGCGGGAACGAGCAGTTCTTC.